This record covers a single T cell receptor (beta chain). One entry per CDR3 protein results from TCRdb running MiXCR on the RT-PCR reads. The table has about 700,000 distinct CDR3 sequences, around 14% seen once. Germline lookup yields CDR1 LNHDA and CDR2 SQIVND (reference sequence). V was pared by 5 bases and J by 3 bases, with 11 bases of the junction left unmatched. The CDR3 loop spans 16 amino acids. The sequence was obtained from a female donor in good health, serving as a healthy control. This chain joins TRBV19 and TRBJ1-1, with 8 bases identical to TRBD1. What was sequenced was memory CD4+ T cells from blood. DNA for the CDR3: TGTGCCAGTAGTGCCTACTTGACAGGGGACCACACTGAAGCTTTCTTT. As protein: CASSAYLTGDHTEAFF.